Here is one TCR beta chain with its context. The target antigen is unknown. Sequenced by immunoSEQ multiplex PCR; TCRdb stores in-frame clones only, minus some. The data contain approximately 20,000 clones, approximately 68% of them singletons. Unexposed donor CD4+ T cells date from about 2011-2018, before the COVID-19 pandemic. CD4+ T cells were isolated from the cells after 10 days of culture. Cells permitting, SARS-CoV-2 S/N and four cold-coronavirus spikes were tested on unexposed-donor CD4+ T cells. This sample is part of a study of CD4 T cells in relation to SARS-CoV-2 and coronaviruses. At the level of the study: PBMCs were cultured with antigen for roughly 10 days before TCR beta sequencing. Study outcomes and limitations: Compared with monoreactive clones, crossreactive clones showed significantly weaker SARS-CoV-2 expansion.

The sequencing sample was made of CD4+ T cells from PBMCs, cultured in vitro. The sequence was obtained from a human donor in good health.

CDR3 bases: TGTGCCAGCAGCTTAAGAGAGAACACTGAAGCTTTCTTT. It is translated as CASSLRENTEAFF. The chain uses TRBV7-9 and TRBJ1-1; D unresolved. Trimming stripped 2 bases from V and 1 base from J, with 5 bases between. The germline CDR1 and CDR2 sequences are SEHNR and FQNEAQ (reference sequence). The CDR3 covers 13 residues.